These 13 T cell receptor beta chains were all obtained from the same sample, sequenced in a study of blood T cell repertoires in COVID-19. TCRdb's table, derived via immunoSEQ multiplex PCR, lists solely in-frame clones and lacks some. The repertoire consists of some 390,000 clones, with approximately 89% occurring once and the leading ten covering about 1.7%. Sequencing was carried out using PBMCs or T cells enriched from blood (not recorded which). These receptors all stem from a woman in her 30s who had recovered from COVID-19.

The chain combines TRBV7-2 with TRBJ2-1, with a tentative D call TRBD2 (5 bases). This CDR3 has 13 amino acids. Trimming shortened V by 10 bases and J by 1 base, and 11 bases separated the two germline ends. Germline values: CDR1 SGHTA, CDR2 FQGNSA. CDR3 DNA sequence: TGTGCCACCGCCGGGATTTCCTACAATGAGCAGTTCTTC. Amino acids: CATAGISYNEQFF.

As for this clone: The same CDR3 can be traced to other DNA sequences in this sample. The V gene is TRBV5-1, the J gene TRBJ1-2; 10 bases align to TRBD1. This CDR3 has 14 amino acids. Germline V CDR1 and CDR2: SGHRS, YFSETQ. The V segment lost 4 bases and the J segment 2 bases; nucleotides outside the gene matches: 2. The CDR3 spells CASSAGQGNYGYTF. The CDR3 bases are TGCGCCAGCAGCGCGGGACAGGGGAACTATGGCTACACCTTC.

The rearrangement joins TRBV28 to TRBJ2-5, with D perhaps TRBD2 (6 bases). Trimming removed 6 bases from V and 5 bases from J, with 19 bases in between. This CDR3 has 15 residues. The germline CDR1 and CDR2 sequences are MDHEN and SYDVKM. CDR3 nucleotides: TGTGCCAGCAGCTTTCAGCAGGGAGGTCGGGAGACCCAGTACTTC. Its protein product is CASSFQQGGRETQYF.

V is TRBV5-6 and J is TRBJ1-2, with TRBD1 matching over 9 bases. The J segment lost 2 bases and the V segment lost 7 bases, leaving 6 bases of the junction unmatched. The germline gives CDR1 SGHDT, CDR2 YYEEEE. The CDR3 runs 14 residues. CDR3 bases: TGTGCCAGCCGACAGGGGGGGCCCAACTATGGCTACACCTTC. Its translation is CASRQGGPNYGYTF.

The rearrangement links TRBV7-2 to TRBJ2-6, with 8 bases fitting TRBD2. Germline CDR1 is SGHTA and CDR2 is FQGNSA. The V segment lost 4 bases and the J segment 2 bases; nucleotides outside the gene matches: 10. This CDR3 spans 18 amino acids. CDR3 region: CASSWVSGRTTGANVLTF. The CDR3 region has the DNA TGTGCCAGCAGCTGGGTGAGCGGGAGAACGACTGGGGCCAACGTCCTGACTTTC.

V usage is TRBV29-1 and J usage is TRBJ2-7; 7 positions agree with TRBD1. After removal of 7 bases from V and 0 bases from J, the junction contained 9 bases not matched to a gene. The CDR3 sequence is 14 residues long. Germline CDR1 SQVTM, CDR2 ANQGSEA. This chain's CDR3 is CSANDRDSSYEQYF. The CDR3 DNA follows: TGCAGCGCGAACGACCGGGACAGCTCCTACGAGCAGTACTTC.

This sequence joins TRBV24-1 and TRBJ1-5; 10 positions match TRBD1. The CDR3 is 15 residues long. The V gene's germline CDR1 is KGHDR and CDR2 SFDVKD. V gave up 5 bases and J gave up 4 bases; unmatched junction bases: 4. The CDR3 here is CATSGGDRGNQPQHF. The CDR3, as DNA: TGTGCCACCAGTGGGGGGGACAGGGGTAATCAGCCCCAGCATTTT.

J is TRBJ2-7 and V is TRBV6-5; 9 bases map to TRBD1. Germline CDR1 reads MNHEY; CDR2 reads SVGAGI. The CDR3 has 14 amino acids. Trimming cost V 5 bases and J 5 bases; bases outside gene matches: 7. The CDR3, as DNA: TGTGCCAGCAGTACCCGGACAGGGGCCAACGAGCAGTACTTC. This codes for CASSTRTGANEQYF.

The chain has TRBV13 and TRBJ2-5, with 11 bases fitting TRBD2. Germline assignment: CDR1 PRHDT and CDR2 FYEKMQ (reference sequence). V shed 10 bases and J 4 bases; nucleotides not matched to a gene: 17. This CDR3 has 17 residues. CDR3 protein: CANDRGSGRAGGETQYF. CDR3 nucleotide sequence: TGTGCCAACGATCGTGGTAGCGGGAGGGCCGGGGGAGAGACCCAGTACTTC.

J is TRBJ1-2 and V is TRBV6-4, with TRBD1 matching 9 bases. Germline V gene data show CDR1 as MRHNA and CDR2 as SNTAGT. The CDR3 runs to 14 residues. Unmatched junction bases numbered 9, after V lost 6 bases and J lost 7 bases. The CDR3: CASSVETGGGGYTF. DNA of the CDR3: TGTGCCAGCAGCGTGGAAACAGGGGGCGGTGGCTACACCTTC.

V is TRBV20-1 and J is TRBJ2-5, with 7 nucleotides matching TRBD2. Germline CDR1 is DFQATT and CDR2 is SNEGSKA (reference sequence). With V trimmed by 6 bases and J by 5 bases, 3 bases remained unmatched. The CDR3 is 11 amino acids. The DNA for the CDR3 is TGCAGTGCGGTGGGAGGGGAGACCCAGTACTTC. Protein sequence: CSAVGGETQYF.

The gene calls are TRBV20-1 and TRBJ2-5; D unclear. The germline V and J ends were trimmed by 3 bases and 5 bases, with 10 bases remaining between them. There are 12 residues in the CDR3. The germline V gene encodes CDR1 DFQATT and CDR2 SNEGSKA (reference sequence). The CDR3 bases are TGCAGTGCTAGTCCCGGGTCGGAGACCCAGTACTTC. Its translation is CSASPGSETQYF.

V is TRBV9 and J is TRBJ1-5; no clear D gene. Germline lookup yields CDR1 SGDLS and CDR2 YYNGEE. Trimming left V 0 bases short and J 5 bases short, with 9 bases between. CDR3 length: 14 amino acids. CDR3 in DNA: TGTGCCAGCAGCGTAGACAGATCTGATCAGCCCCAGCATTTT. Amino acid sequence: CASSVDRSDQPQHF.